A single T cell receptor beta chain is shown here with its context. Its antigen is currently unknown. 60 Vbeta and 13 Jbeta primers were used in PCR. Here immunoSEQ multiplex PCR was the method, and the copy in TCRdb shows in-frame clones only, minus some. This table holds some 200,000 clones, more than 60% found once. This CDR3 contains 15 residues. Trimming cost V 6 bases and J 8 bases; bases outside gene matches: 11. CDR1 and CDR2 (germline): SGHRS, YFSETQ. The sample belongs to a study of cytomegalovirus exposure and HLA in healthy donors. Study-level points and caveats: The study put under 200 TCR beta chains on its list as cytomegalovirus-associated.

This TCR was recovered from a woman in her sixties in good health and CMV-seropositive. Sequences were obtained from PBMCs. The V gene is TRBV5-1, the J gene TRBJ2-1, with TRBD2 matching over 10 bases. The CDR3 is CASTETLAGLDEQFF. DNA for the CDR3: TGCGCCAGCACTGAAACACTAGCGGGATTGGATGAGCAGTTCTTC.